These 18 T cell receptor beta chains were sequenced from one sample in a study of shared clonotypes between healthy human individuals. Clones were sequenced by immunoSEQ multiplex PCR, and TCRdb holds only the in-frame ones, with some missing. Counted here are under 2.5 million clones, about 90% occurring once; the ten biggest clones make up 0.37%. Sequencing was done on a sample of naive CD4+ T cells from PBMCs. Subset given: CD45RA+ positively selected. These receptor sequences come from a man between 18 and 35 years old in good health. Some clones in this sample may be carry-over from other donors' samples.

Notes on this clone: Within the sample, other DNA sequences also encode this same CDR3. The rearrangement links TRBV6-5 to TRBJ1-1; possibly TRBD1 for D (6 bases). The CDR3 contains 13 residues. Trimming removed 6 bases from V and 1 base from J, with 9 bases in between. Germline V gene lookup returns CDR1 MNHEY and CDR2 SVGAGI. DNA for the CDR3: TGTGCCAGCAGACGGACAGAGAACACTGAAGCTTTCTTT. Translated, it gives CASRRTENTEAFF.

Turning to this clone: Other DNA sequences of this sample code for an identical CDR3. The V and J genes are TRBV28 and TRBJ2-7; the match to TRBD2 covers 11 bases. V gave up 5 bases and J gave up 4 bases; unmatched junction bases: 7. Germline V gives CDR1 MDHEN, CDR2 SYDVKM. This CDR3 region has 15 residues. The CDR3 DNA follows: TGTGCCAGCAGTCTTCTAGCGGGAGGTGTGTACGAGCAGTACTTC. Translating gives CASSLLAGGVYEQYF.

The V call is TRBV11-3, the J call TRBJ2-1, with 7 bases lining up with TRBD1. CDR3 length: 15 residues. CDR1 is SGHNT, CDR2 YENEEA, per germline. Trimming at V came to 1 base and at J to 7 bases, leaving 7 bases not matched to a gene. CDR3 in DNA: TGTGCCAGCAGCTTAGGGACAGGAAAGGAGAATGAGCAGTTCTTC. Amino acid sequence: CASSLGTGKENEQFF.

The chain employs TRBV7-7 and TRBJ1-1; no firm D call. The V gene's germline CDR1 is SSHAT and CDR2 FNYEAQ (reference sequence). The CDR3 spans 13 residues. The ends were cut back, 5 bases at V and 0 bases at J, with 7 bases in the middle. CDR3 coding DNA: TGTGCCAGCAGCCGTACACTGAACACTGAAGCTTTCTTT. It translates to CASSRTLNTEAFF. The full variable domain, its missing parts supplied by reference TRBV7-7 and TRBJ1-1, is GAGVSQSPRYKVTKRGQDVTLRCDPISSHATLYWYQQALGQGPEFLTYFNYEAQPDKSGLPSDRFSAERPEGSISTLTIQRTEQRDSAMYRCASSRTLNTEAFFGQGTRLTVV.

V usage is TRBV5-4 and J usage is TRBJ1-2, with 11 bases that match TRBD1. Germline assignment: CDR1 SGHNT and CDR2 YYREEE (reference sequence). Trimming cost V 3 bases and J 8 bases; bases outside gene matches: 9. The length of the CDR3 is 15 residues. DNA of the CDR3: TGTGCCAGCAGCTCTCCGGGACAGGGGGTGGAAGGCTACACCTTC. This gives the protein CASSSPGQGVEGYTF.

The V and J genes are TRBV27 and TRBJ2-4; the match to TRBD1 covers 8 bases. J gave up 6 bases and V 9 bases, and 7 bases lay outside the gene matches. Germline assignment: CDR1 MNHEY and CDR2 SMNVEV (reference sequence). CDR3 length equals 13 residues. CDR3 in DNA: TGTGCCAGTGGGACAGGATCCGGAAACATTCAGTACTTC. This gives the protein CASGTGSGNIQYF.

The count of this clone is one. The J gene is TRBJ1-1, the V gene TRBV18; no clear D. Germline CDR1 is KGHSH and CDR2 is LQKENI. The CDR3 contains 19 residues. V was clipped by 2 bases and J by 0 bases, with 22 bases between them. The CDR3: CASSPFDRGGHGVNTEAFF. CDR3 nucleotide sequence: TGTGCCAGCTCACCATTTGATCGAGGCGGCCACGGCGTGAACACTGAAGCTTTCTTT.

The chain recombines TRBV12-5 with TRBJ1-1; 9 bases line up with TRBD1. CDR3 length: 13 amino acids. Germline trimming cut 6 bases from V and 1 base from J; bases unmatched to any gene: 0. Germline V gene sequence: CDR1 LGHNT, CDR2 FRNRAP. CDR3 loop: CASGQGANTEAFF. The CDR3 DNA follows: TGTGCTAGTGGACAGGGGGCGAACACTGAAGCTTTCTTT.

The chain combines TRBV11-2 with TRBJ2-7, with 8 bases that match TRBD1. The length of the CDR3 is 15 residues. Germline CDR1 is SGHAT and CDR2 is FQNNGV. The J segment lost 6 bases and the V segment lost 1 base, leaving 8 bases of the junction unmatched. The CDR3 DNA reads TGTGCCAGCAGCTTAGGGGGGACAGGTCGTTCCGAGCAGTACTTC. This codes for CASSLGGTGRSEQYF.

The chain joins TRBV10-3 to TRBJ1-1; 7 bases line up with TRBD1. The CDR3 has 14 amino acids. The V gene's germline CDR1 is ENHRY and CDR2 SYGVKD. Trimming cost V 5 bases and J 0 bases; bases outside gene matches: 3. CDR3 bases: TGTGCCATCAGTCGACAGGGAGTGAACACTGAAGCTTTCTTT. Translated: CAISRQGVNTEAFF.

The genes are TRBV19 and TRBJ1-2; D is unclear. V was cut by 6 bases and J by 2 bases, with 16 bases left in between. From germline, CDR1 is LNHDA and CDR2 SQIVND (reference sequence). CDR3 length equals 15 residues. Here the CDR3 DNA reads TGTGCCAGTAGCCCTAGCCCCCGGGTAAACTATGGCTACACCTTC. Residues: CASSPSPRVNYGYTF.

The genes are TRBV29-1 and TRBJ1-3, with 7 bases aligning to TRBD1. The V gene end was trimmed by 5 bases and the J gene end by 2 bases; junction bases not matched to a gene: 6. Germline V gene lookup returns CDR1 SQVTM and CDR2 ANQGSEA. The CDR3 runs to 14 residues. CDR3 DNA: TGCAGCGTTATGACCGGGACAGCTGGAAACACCATATATTTT. Amino acid sequence: CSVMTGTAGNTIYF.

This sequence joins TRBV4-2 and TRBJ2-1; D is unresolved. Trimming took off 3 bases at V and 0 bases at J, with 6 bases between the two ends. The CDR3 length is 14 residues. The germline V gene encodes CDR1 LGHNA and CDR2 YNFKEQ. DNA for the CDR3: TGTGCCAGCAGCCACAGGAGCTCCTACAATGAGCAGTTCTTC. The encoded protein is CASSHRSSYNEQFF.

The rearrangement joins TRBV6-1 to TRBJ1-4; tentative D call: TRBD1 (5 bases). The CDR3 length is 15 residues. The V and J ends lost 6 bases and 5 bases respectively, with 16 bases between them. Per the germline V gene, CDR1 is MNHNS and CDR2 is SASEGT. The CDR3 coding sequence is TGTGCCAGCAGAGCCCTAACAGGAGAAAATGAAAAACTGTTTTTT. This translates into CASRALTGENEKLFF.

The V and J genes are TRBV13 and TRBJ2-3; 9 bases are a match to TRBD2. Trimming took 5 bases from V and 2 from J; bases not matched to a gene: 23. Per the germline V gene, CDR1 is PRHDT and CDR2 is FYEKMQ (reference sequence). The CDR3 is 21 residues long. The CDR3 here is CASSHHNRGRLAELFTDTQYF. CDR3 in DNA: TGTGCCAGCAGCCACCACAACAGGGGACGACTAGCGGAGCTCTTCACAGATACGCAGTATTTT.

This chain uses TRBV7-9 with TRBJ1-1, with TRBD1 matching over 11 bases. V shed 5 bases, J shed 2 bases, and the junction held 7 bases outside the gene matches. The CDR3 is 16 amino acids. Germline assignment: CDR1 SEHNR and CDR2 FQNEAQ (reference sequence). The CDR3 nucleotides are TGTGCCAGCAGCCAGGGACAGGGGGTAGCAAACACTGAAGCTTTCTTT. It is translated as CASSQGQGVANTEAFF.

The V and J genes are TRBV7-2 and TRBJ2-5; possible D gene TRBD2, 5 bases. Trimming pared 5 bases from V and 3 bases from J, leaving 16 bases between. The CDR3 is made up of 15 amino acids. Per germline, CDR1 SGHTA and CDR2 FQGNSA. The DNA for the CDR3 is TGTGCCAGCAGCCGGCGGGCTACCAACGAAGAGACCCAGTACTTC. Translating gives CASSRRATNEETQYF. Variable domain in full (rest from reference TRBV7-2 and TRBJ2-5): GAGVSQSPSNKVTEKGKDVELRCDPISGHTALYWYRQSLGQGLEFLIYFQGNSAPDKSGLPSDRFSAERTGGSVSTLTIQRTQQEDSAVYLCASSRRATNEETQYFGPGTRLLVL.

The V and J genes are TRBV5-1 and TRBJ2-6; a possible D gene is TRBD1 (6 bases). V was clipped by 5 bases and J by 2 bases, with 11 bases between them. Germline V gene sequence: CDR1 SGHRS, CDR2 YFSETQ. The CDR3 consists of 15 residues. The CDR3 nucleotides read TGCGCCAGCAGGTCCGGACAGACTGGGGCCAACGTCCTGACTTTC. As protein: CASRSGQTGANVLTF.